This TCR beta chain was documented in a study of shared clonotypes between healthy human individuals. Sequencing was performed with immunoSEQ multiplex PCR; in TCRdb, only in-frame clones are kept and a portion is missing. This table holds 2 million or so clones, approximately 95% found once. Naive CD8 cells lacked CD45RO, underwent positive selection for CCR7 and left out terminally differentiated effector memory CD45RA+ cells. Trimming cost V 4 bases and J 2 bases, with 15 bases left between them. Germline V CDR1 and CDR2: SGHTA, FQGNSA. The CDR3 is 15 amino acids. The sequence was obtained from a man younger than 35 in good health. This chain uses TRBV7-2 with TRBJ2-7; possible D gene TRBD1, 6 bases. The specimen was naive CD8+ T cells sorted from blood. The DNA for the CDR3 is TGTGCCAGCAGCTCGCCCGGACAGCTAGCCTACGAGCAGTACTTC. It yields the protein CASSSPGQLAYEQYF.